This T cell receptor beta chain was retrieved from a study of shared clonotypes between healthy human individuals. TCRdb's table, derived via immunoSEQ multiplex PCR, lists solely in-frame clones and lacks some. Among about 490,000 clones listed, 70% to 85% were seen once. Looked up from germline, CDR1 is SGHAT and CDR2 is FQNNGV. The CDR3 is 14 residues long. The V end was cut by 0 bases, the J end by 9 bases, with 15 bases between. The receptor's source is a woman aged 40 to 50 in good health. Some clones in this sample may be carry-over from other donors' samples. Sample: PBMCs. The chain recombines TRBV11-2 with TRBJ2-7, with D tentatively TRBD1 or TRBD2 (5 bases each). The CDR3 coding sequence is TGTGCCAGCAGCTTAGAGACGGGGCTGCCTGGGCAGTACTTC. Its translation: CASSLETGLPGQYF. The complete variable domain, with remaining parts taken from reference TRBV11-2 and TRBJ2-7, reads EAGVAQSPRYKIIEKRQSVAFWCNPISGHATLYWYQQILGQGPKLLIQFQNNGVVDDSQLPKDRFSAERLKGVDSTLKIQPAKLEDSAVYLCASSLETGLPGQYFGPGTRLTVT.